Detailed here is one T cell receptor (beta chain). Original data processing: From reference gene primer amplification, estimates of nucleated cell counts were derived. Data came from immunoSEQ multiplex PCR; TCRdb stores just in-frame clones and leaves some out. V and J calls and clone size are copied from that table; D and trimming were computed from the DNA. The sample holds about 110,000 clones, over 75% seen once. Germline CDR1 reads KGHDR; CDR2 reads SFDVKD. This CDR3 comprises 15 residues. V lost 5 bases to trimming and J lost 3 bases; unmatched junction nucleotides: 5. This sample was included in a study of blood T cell repertoires in COVID-19. Study details: Acute and convalescent COVID-19 specimens originated in the United States, Italy and Spain. PBMCs, B-cell-depleted T cells, or T cells provided the cDNA or gDNA that made up the material.

The chain is built from TRBV24-1 and TRBJ2-3, with TRBD1 matching over 9 bases. This TCR derives from a middle-aged man with acute or convalescent COVID-19. The sample was peripheral blood. The CDR3 DNA reads as TGTGCCACCAGTGGTCGGGACAGGGAAACAGATACGCAGTATTTT. Translation: CATSGRDRETDTQYF.